The 14 T cell receptor beta chains in this list originate from one sample, sequenced in a study of CD8 T cells in ankylosing spondylitis. For these TCRs, the target antigens are not known. One entry per CDR3 protein, called by TCRdb with MiXCR from the 5' RACE reads. The table includes about 330,000 distinct CDR3 sequences, 7.5% to 9% detected once. Whole-study findings and limits: There was a TCR beta motif, made of several highly homologous variants, that appeared characteristic of ankylosing spondylitis blood.

Material: blood, either unsorted or a sorted T cell fraction (not recorded which). The origin of the receptors is a male donor with ankylosing spondylitis.

This clonotype showed up many times. The CDR3 nucleotides are TGTGCCAGCAGCCAAGTGCGGGGAGGATCTTACACAGATACGCAGTATTTT. Protein product: CASSQVRGGSYTDTQYF. The rearrangement uses TRBV3-1 and TRBJ2-3; TRBD2 might be the D (6 bases). Germline V lookup: CDR1 LGHDT, CDR2 YNNKEL (reference sequence). The CDR3 has 17 residues. Trimming cost V 1 base and J 2 bases, with 16 bases left between them.

This chain connects TRBV4-1 to TRBJ2-1, with D maybe TRBD2 (6 bases). Germline V gene sequence: CDR1 MGHRA, CDR2 YSYEKL. This CDR3 has 17 residues. V was pared by 0 bases and J by 0 bases, with 12 bases between. In DNA, the CDR3 is TGCGCCAGCAGCCAAGAAGGGACTCGAAGCTCCTACAATGAGCAGTTCTTC. Amino acids: CASSQEGTRSSYNEQFF.

The chain has TRBV4-1 and TRBJ2-5, with D hard to call. This CDR3 region has 14 residues. The V end lost 3 bases, the J end lost 0 bases, and 8 bases lay between the germline ends. Germline V gene sequence: CDR1 MGHRA, CDR2 YSYEKL. CDR3 in DNA: TGCGCCAGCAGCCAGCCGATCTACCAAGAGACCCAGTACTTC. Protein product: CASSQPIYQETQYF.

This sequence joins TRBV7-2 and TRBJ2-7; weak D call: TRBD2 (6 bases). Germline V CDR1 and CDR2: SGHTA, FQGNSA. The V and J ends lost 1 base and 3 bases respectively, with 10 bases between them. The CDR3 has 14 amino acids. CDR3: CASSLVASVYEQYF. CDR3 DNA sequence: TGTGCCAGCAGCTTAGTGGCTAGCGTCTACGAGCAGTACTTC.

This clonotype was observed a handful of times. The chain links TRBV2 to TRBJ1-4; no firm D call. Germline loops: CDR1 SNHLY, CDR2 FYNNEI. V lost 6 bases and J lost 4, with 15 bases in between. This CDR3 contains 15 residues. The CDR3: CASRDRTSYNEKLFF. As DNA, the CDR3 is TGTGCCAGCAGGGACCGTACGTCCTATAATGAAAAACTGTTTTTT.

The rearrangement links TRBV7-2 to TRBJ2-1; 8 nucleotides align to TRBD2. Trimming cost V 4 bases and J 4 bases; bases outside gene matches: 6. The germline V gene has CDR1 SGHTA and CDR2 FQGNSA. This CDR3 spans 15 amino acids. As DNA, the CDR3 is TGTGCCAGCAGCTCCAGCGGGAGCCTTTACAATGAGCAGTTCTTC. This translates into CASSSSGSLYNEQFF.

In this sample, this clonotype turned up many times. The rearrangement uses TRBV5-1 and TRBJ2-4; D is ambiguous. The V gene lost 4 bases and the J gene lost 9 bases, with 17 bases spanning the gap. The CDR3 runs 14 residues. The germline CDR1 and CDR2 sequences are SGHRS and YFSETQ. The CDR3 sequence: CASSVNQVRGIQYF. The CDR3 DNA sequence: TGCGCCAGCAGCGTAAACCAGGTTCGCGGCATTCAGTACTTC.

This clonotype was found a few times. The genes are TRBV4-1 and TRBJ2-6; unclear D gene. Germline V gives CDR1 MGHRA, CDR2 YSYEKL. The V end was cut by 1 base, the J end by 12 bases, with 10 bases between. The CDR3 spans 13 residues. In nucleotides, the CDR3 is TGCGCCAGCAGCCAAGTCGGTCCCGTCGTCCTGACTTTC. This sequence encodes CASSQVGPVVLTF.

This clonotype was recorded a few times. V is TRBV6-5 and J is TRBJ2-3; 9 bases are shared with TRBD1. This CDR3 has 19 amino acids. V lost 3 bases and J lost 2; bases outside the gene matches: 15. The germline CDR1 and CDR2 sequences are MNHEY and SVGAGI. CDR3 region: CASSYLSVGTGNPTDTQYF. CDR3 bases: TGTGCCAGCAGTTATCTCAGCGTTGGGACAGGGAACCCCACAGATACGCAGTATTTT.

In this sample, this clonotype turned up many times. J is TRBJ1-1 and V is TRBV7-9; the D gene is possibly TRBD1 (5 bases). Germline lookup yields CDR1 SEHNR and CDR2 FQNEAQ (reference sequence). The V end was cut by 3 bases, the J end by 4 bases, with 12 bases between. The CDR3 spans 14 residues. CDR3 in amino acids: CASSFATGGTEAFF. As DNA, the CDR3 is TGTGCCAGCAGCTTTGCGACGGGGGGCACTGAAGCTTTCTTT.

The chain carries TRBV6-2 or TRBV6-3 and TRBJ2-7; D gene unclear. The CDR3 is 12 amino acids. Deletions cut 6 bases from V and 4 bases from J, with 10 bases between. Germline V CDR1 and CDR2: MNHEY, SVGEGT. CDR3 protein: CASSERAYEQYF. The DNA of the CDR3 is TGTGCCAGCAGCGAAAGGGCTTACGAGCAGTACTTC.

The rearrangement links TRBV6-1 to TRBJ2-1; 8 bases agree with TRBD2. CDR3 length: 14 amino acids. Germline lookup yields CDR1 MNHNS and CDR2 SASEGT. Losses at the gene ends were 10 bases for V and 6 bases for J; bases not matched to a gene: 11. The CDR3 DNA reads as TGTGCCACATTCGGCCTAGCGGGCTTCAATGAGCAGTTCTTC. Amino acid sequence: CATFGLAGFNEQFF.

This clonotype was recorded at least ten times. This chain uses TRBV20-1 with TRBJ1-2; D is ambiguous. Germline loops: CDR1 DFQATT, CDR2 SNEGSKA (reference sequence). V shed 6 bases and J shed 1 base, with 6 bases lying between them. CDR3 length: 11 residues. CDR3: CSAHDNYGYTF. The DNA of the CDR3 is TGCAGTGCCCATGATAACTATGGCTACACCTTC.

The chain carries TRBV4-1 and TRBJ1-5; D not resolved. This CDR3 is built from 15 residues. V was cut by 0 bases and J by 0 bases, with 6 bases left in between. The germline gives CDR1 MGHRA, CDR2 YSYEKL. CDR3 protein: CASSQDRYSNQPQHF. CDR3 nucleotide sequence: TGCGCCAGCAGCCAAGATCGGTATAGCAATCAGCCCCAGCATTTT.